These 13 T cell receptor beta chains were sequenced from one sample in a study of blood T cell repertoires in COVID-19. The table came from immunoSEQ multiplex PCR; TCRdb's copy has only in-frame clones and leaves some out. The sample has approximately 100,000 clones, approximately 70% seen once. Sequenced: peripheral blood. Source of these receptors: a man aged 80 or over with acute or convalescent COVID-19.

There are many counts of this clone. The V call is TRBV27, the J call TRBJ1-2; TRBD1 matches at 8 bases. With 7 bases clipped from V and 6 bases from J, the junction kept 10 bases outside the gene matches. Germline-derived CDR1 and CDR2 are MNHEY and SMNVEV (reference sequence). This CDR3 has 14 residues. CDR3 in DNA: TGTGCCAGCAAAATAAAGCAGGGGGCCCATGGCTACACCTTC. As protein: CASKIKQGAHGYTF.

The chain joins TRBV7-2 to TRBJ2-7; TRBD2 matches 11 bases. CDR3 length: 13 residues. From germline, CDR1 is SGHTA and CDR2 FQGNSA. Trimming cost V 5 bases and J 6 bases; bases outside gene matches: 3. CDR3 bases: TGTGCCAGCAGCCGTAGCGGGAGGGCCGAGCAGTACTTC. Encoded protein: CASSRSGRAEQYF.

This clone came up once. The chain combines TRBV30 with TRBJ2-7; 8 bases agree with TRBD2. V shed 2 bases, J shed 11 bases, and the junction held 8 bases outside the gene matches. Germline lookup yields CDR1 GTSNPN and CDR2 SVGIG (reference sequence). The CDR3 runs 12 residues. The CDR3 DNA reads as TGTGCCTGGAGTCCCCAAGCGGGAGTTGAGTACTTC. This encodes CAWSPQAGVEYF.

This chain joins TRBV2 and TRBJ2-3; D might be TRBD2 (6 bases). Deletions cut 6 bases from V and 7 bases from J, with 8 bases between. Germline V gives CDR1 SNHLY, CDR2 FYNNEI. The CDR3 covers 11 residues. The CDR3 DNA is TGTGCCAGCAGGGAGGGTTATACGCAGTATTTT. Protein: CASREGYTQYF.

J is TRBJ1-5 and V is TRBV19; TRBD1 aligns across 7 bases. The germline V gene encodes CDR1 LNHDA and CDR2 SQIVND (reference sequence). V gave up 4 bases and J gave up 4 bases; unmatched junction bases: 7. This CDR3 is 15 amino acids long. CDR3 loop: CASSTYRGSNQPQHF. CDR3 sequence (DNA): TGTGCCAGTAGTACCTACAGGGGCTCGAATCAGCCCCAGCATTTT.

Only one count was recorded for this clone. The chain joins TRBV5-3 to TRBJ2-7; 8 bases align to TRBD1. TRBV5-3 is filed as an ORF, its function uncertain. The CDR3 contains 15 residues. Unmatched junction bases numbered 3, after V lost 0 bases and J lost 1 base. For the CDR3, the DNA is TGTGCCAGAAGCTTGGTGGGACAGGATTCCTACGAGCAGTACTTC. Encoded protein: CARSLVGQDSYEQYF.

This chain connects TRBV4-3 to TRBJ2-7; possible D gene TRBD1, 5 bases. The V end lost 4 bases, the J end lost 0 bases, and 10 bases lay between the germline ends. CDR3 length: 14 residues. CDR1 LGHNA and CDR2 YSLEER come from the germline V gene. The CDR3 loop is CASSPQGVSYEQYF. The CDR3 DNA follows: TGCGCCAGCAGCCCTCAGGGCGTCTCCTACGAGCAGTACTTC.

V usage is TRBV27 and J usage is TRBJ2-4; TRBD1 matches 10 bases. CDR3 length equals 16 residues. The germline CDR1 and CDR2 sequences are MNHEY and SMNVEV (reference sequence). J was trimmed by 2 bases and V by 5 bases; bases with no gene match: 6. The CDR3 loop is CASSIWTGGTKNIQYF. The CDR3 coding sequence is TGTGCCAGCAGTATCTGGACAGGGGGAACCAAAAACATTCAGTACTTC.

This chain joins TRBV15 and TRBJ1-2; D is undetermined. Trimming took off 0 bases at V and 4 bases at J, with 15 bases between the two ends. Germline CDR1 LNHNV, CDR2 YYDKDF (reference sequence). The CDR3 has 16 residues. The CDR3 region is CATSRDSEGSSYGYTF. The CDR3 nucleotides read TGTGCCACCAGCAGAGATAGCGAAGGGTCCAGCTATGGCTACACCTTC.

The chain couples TRBV3-1 (or the pseudogene TRBV3-2) to TRBJ2-2; TRBD2 is a possible D gene (5 bases). Germline lookup yields CDR1 LGHDT and CDR2 YNNKEL (reference sequence). V lost 4 bases, J lost 5 bases, and 14 bases lay in between. The CDR3 totals 15 residues. CDR3 in DNA: TGTGCCAGCAGCCCCCCGGGGTTGGCAACCGGGGAGCTGTTTTTT. Translation gives CASSPPGLATGELFF.

The genes are TRBV19 and TRBJ2-4, with TRBD2 as a possible D gene (5 bases). V dropped 5 bases and J dropped 0 bases, with 17 bases sitting between them. CDR1 is LNHDA, CDR2 SQIVND, per germline (reference sequence). The CDR3 spans 17 residues. CDR3 nucleotide sequence: TGTGCCAGTAGTGCCGCTCGGGGTTCTCTAGCCAAAAACATTCAGTACTTC. Its protein is CASSAARGSLAKNIQYF.

Only one count was recorded for this clone. The V and J genes are TRBV3-1 (or the pseudogene TRBV3-2) and TRBJ1-5; unclear D gene. This CDR3 spans 15 amino acids. V lost 0 bases and J lost 6, with 12 bases in between. Germline CDR1 reads LGHDT; CDR2 reads YNNKEL (reference sequence). The CDR3 nucleotides are TGTGCCAGCAGCCAAGATGACGGGTACGGTCAGCCCCAGCATTTT. Translating gives CASSQDDGYGQPQHF.

J is TRBJ1-1 and V is TRBV19; the match to TRBD1 covers 7 bases. V lost 6 bases to trimming and J lost 2 bases; unmatched junction nucleotides: 3. The CDR3 loop spans 13 amino acids. Germline-derived CDR1 and CDR2 are LNHDA and SQIVND (reference sequence). Here the CDR3 reads CASSYRGNTEAFF. The CDR3 DNA sequence: TGTGCCAGTAGCTACAGGGGAAACACTGAAGCTTTCTTT.